This entry concerns a single T cell receptor (beta chain). This specimen comes from a study of blood T cell repertoires in COVID-19. Method: immunoSEQ multiplex PCR; TCRdb's copy keeps in-frame clones and lacks some. The table includes approximately 220,000 clones, around 90% detected once. The trim removed 3 bases at V and 7 bases at J, leaving 9 bases unmatched. Per germline, CDR1 MNHEY and CDR2 SMNVEV (reference sequence). The CDR3 covers 15 residues. This sequence was found in a man under 40 who had recovered from COVID-19. This chain connects TRBV27 to TRBJ2-7, with 10 bases fitting TRBD1. Input material: PBMCs or T cells enriched from blood (not recorded which). The CDR3 region has the DNA TGTGCCAGCAGTTTCAGGGACAGGGGATTACGGGAGCAGTACTTC. Amino acid sequence: CASSFRDRGLREQYF.